This T cell receptor beta chain was found in a study of cytomegalovirus exposure and HLA in healthy donors. Across the whole study: The roughly 120 validation repertoires, a later analysis reported, used the same platform as the 666 first-cohort repertoires.

Measured with immunoSEQ multiplex PCR; TCRdb has only the in-frame clones, and not every one. Of hundreds of thousands of clones in the sample, around nine tenths were seen once. Trimming shortened V by 5 bases and J by 0 bases, and 17 bases separated the two germline ends. Germline V lookup: CDR1 SQVTM, CDR2 ANQGSEA. This CDR3 has 15 residues. The receptor's source is a woman between 18 and 30 years old in good health and CMV-seropositive. Sequenced material: PBMCs. This rearrangement joins TRBV29-1 to TRBJ2-7; D is possibly TRBD2 (5 bases). The CDR3 coding sequence is TGCAGCGTTACCTCTACTAGTCTGAGCTCCTACGAGCAGTACTTC. Amino acid sequence: CSVTSTSLSSYEQYF.